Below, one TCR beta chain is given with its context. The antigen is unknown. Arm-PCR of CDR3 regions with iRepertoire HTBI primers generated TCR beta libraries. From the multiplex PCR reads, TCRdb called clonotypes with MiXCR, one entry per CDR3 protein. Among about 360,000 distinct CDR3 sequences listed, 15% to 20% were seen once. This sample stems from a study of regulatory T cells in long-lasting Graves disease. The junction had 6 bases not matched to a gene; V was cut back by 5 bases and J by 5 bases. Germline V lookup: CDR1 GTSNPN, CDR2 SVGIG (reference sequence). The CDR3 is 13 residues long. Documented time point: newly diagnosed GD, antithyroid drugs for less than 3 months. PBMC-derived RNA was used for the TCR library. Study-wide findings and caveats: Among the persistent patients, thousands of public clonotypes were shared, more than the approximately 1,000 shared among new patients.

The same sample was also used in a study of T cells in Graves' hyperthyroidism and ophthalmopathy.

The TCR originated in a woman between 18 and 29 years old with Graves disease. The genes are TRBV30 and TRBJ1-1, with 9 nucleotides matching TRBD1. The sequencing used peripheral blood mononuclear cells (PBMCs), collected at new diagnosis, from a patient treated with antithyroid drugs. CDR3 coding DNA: TGTGCCTGGGCAGGGACAGGGAGGACTGAAGCTTTCTTT. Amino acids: CAWAGTGRTEAFF. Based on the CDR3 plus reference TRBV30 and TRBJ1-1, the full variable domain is SQTIHQWPATLVQPVGSPLSLECTVEGTSNPNLYWYRQAAGRGLQLLFYSVGIGQISSEVPQNLSASRPQDRQFILSSKKLLLSDSGFYLCAWAGTGRTEAFFGQGTRLTVV.